This T cell receptor (beta chain) was sequenced for a study of blood T cell repertoires in COVID-19. Repertoires were generated with immunoSEQ multiplex PCR, while TCRdb's copy carries only in-frame clones and drops some. Of 250,000 to 350,000 clones listed, around 86% were seen once; the top ten hold 0.94%. The germline gives CDR1 SGDLS, CDR2 YYNGEE. The V and J ends lost 7 bases and 0 bases, in that order; junction bases with no gene match: 4. CDR3 length: 15 amino acids. The sequenced sample consisted of peripheral blood. The TCR was taken from a woman aged 40 to 55 who had recovered from COVID-19. The rearrangement joins TRBV9 to TRBJ2-3; TRBD2 aligns across 11 bases. CDR3 nucleotide sequence: TGTGCCAGCCAACGGACTAGCGGGAGCACAGATACGCAGTATTTT. Protein: CASQRTSGSTDTQYF.